These T cell receptor beta chains were read from a single sample in a study of cytomegalovirus exposure and HLA in healthy donors. The protocol was immunoSEQ multiplex PCR, while the TCRdb copy is restricted to in-frame clones and leaves out a portion. The sample contains about 65,000 clones, about 72% of which appear only once. The sequenced sample was PBMCs. The receptors here all came from a girl under 18 in good health and CMV-seropositive. The CDR3 runs from the conserved cysteine through the conserved F or W. Fields, in order: D gene, J gene, V gene, clone size, CDR3 protein, CDR3 DNA. D genes are given only for firm matches. Only part of the rows carry a size: once, few, many, or a class if the clone is expanded.

d_call: TRBD1; j_call: TRBJ1-1; v_call: TRBV6-1; clone_size: few; cdr3_aa: CASSRDRGENEAFF; cdr3_nt: TGTGCCAGCAGTCGGGACAGGGGGGAGAATGAAGCTTTCTTT
d_call: NA; j_call: TRBJ1-1; v_call: TRBV4-1; clone_size: NA; cdr3_aa: CASSQAVGERAFF; cdr3_nt: TGCGCCAGCAGCCAAGCTGTGGGAGAGCGAGCTTTCTTT
d_call: TRBD1; j_call: TRBJ1-1; v_call: TRBV9; clone_size: NA; cdr3_aa: CASSVQAGGNTEAFF; cdr3_nt: TGTGCCAGCAGCGTACAGGCAGGGGGAAACACTGAAGCTTTCTTT
d_call: TRBD2; j_call: TRBJ2-7; v_call: TRBV10-3; clone_size: NA; cdr3_aa: CATYPGGYSYEQYF; cdr3_nt: TGTGCCACCTACCCGGGAGGCTATTCCTACGAGCAGTACTTC
d_call: NA; j_call: TRBJ2-1; v_call: TRBV15; clone_size: few; cdr3_aa: CATSRDQRNEQFF; cdr3_nt: TGTGCCACCAGCAGAGACCAACGGAATGAGCAGTTCTTC
d_call: NA; j_call: TRBJ2-1; v_call: TRBV7-9; clone_size: NA; cdr3_aa: CASSLGLPYTHNEQFF; cdr3_nt: TGTGCCAGCAGCTTAGGACTGCCATACACACACAATGAGCAGTTCTTC
d_call: NA; j_call: TRBJ2-3; v_call: TRBV9; clone_size: NA; cdr3_aa: CASSTQVITDTQYF; cdr3_nt: TGTGCCAGCAGCACCCAGGTGATCACAGATACGCAGTATTTT
d_call: NA; j_call: TRBJ2-2; v_call: TRBV5-6; clone_size: NA; cdr3_aa: CASRMEGTGELFF; cdr3_nt: TGTGCCAGCCGGATGGAGGGGACCGGGGAGCTGTTTTTT
d_call: TRBD1; j_call: TRBJ2-7; v_call: TRBV27; clone_size: NA; cdr3_aa: CASSSGQGMIYEQYF; cdr3_nt: TGTGCCAGCAGTTCTGGACAGGGAATGATCTACGAGCAGTACTTC
d_call: NA; j_call: TRBJ2-3; v_call: TRBV27; clone_size: NA; cdr3_aa: CASSFTGADTQYF; cdr3_nt: TGTGCCAGCAGTTTTACGGGAGCAGATACGCAGTATTTT
d_call: TRBD1; j_call: TRBJ2-7; v_call: TRBV10-3; clone_size: NA; cdr3_aa: CAISESSRSGGYEQYF; cdr3_nt: TGTGCCATCAGTGAGTCGAGCCGGTCAGGGGGTTACGAGCAGTACTTC
d_call: NA; j_call: TRBJ2-1; v_call: TRBV18; clone_size: NA; cdr3_aa: CASSPESGDVGEQFF; cdr3_nt: TGTGCCAGCTCACCAGAGTCAGGGGATGTGGGTGAGCAGTTCTTC
d_call: NA; j_call: TRBJ2-7; v_call: TRBV4-1; clone_size: NA; cdr3_aa: CASSQEEGRTYEQYF; cdr3_nt: TGCGCCAGCAGCCAAGAGGAGGGGCGAACCTACGAGCAGTACTTC
d_call: TRBD2; j_call: TRBJ2-1; v_call: TRBV7-2; clone_size: few; cdr3_aa: CASSWTGTSAYEQFF; cdr3_nt: TGTGCCAGCAGCTGGACCGGGACTAGTGCATATGAGCAGTTCTTC
d_call: TRBD2; j_call: TRBJ2-7; v_call: TRBV27; clone_size: NA; cdr3_aa: CASSPWTSEGEQYF; cdr3_nt: TGTGCCAGCAGTCCCTGGACTAGCGAGGGCGAGCAGTACTTC
d_call: TRBD1; j_call: TRBJ2-7; v_call: TRBV11-3; clone_size: NA; cdr3_aa: CASSFGTGGYYEQYF; cdr3_nt: TGTGCCAGCAGCTTCGGGACAGGGGGCTATTACGAGCAGTACTTC
d_call: NA; j_call: TRBJ1-2; v_call: TRBV6-7; clone_size: NA; cdr3_aa: CASSFGRGGGYTF; cdr3_nt: TGTGCCAGCAGTTTCGGCAGGGGCGGCGGCTACACCTTC
d_call: NA; j_call: TRBJ2-7; v_call: TRBV4-3; clone_size: NA; cdr3_aa: CASSQEIEYEQYF; cdr3_nt: TGCGCCAGCAGCCAAGAGATCGAGTACGAGCAGTACTTC
d_call: NA; j_call: TRBJ2-3; v_call: TRBV28; clone_size: NA; cdr3_aa: CASSPTVFATDTQYF; cdr3_nt: TGTGCCAGCAGCCCGACAGTTTTTGCCACAGATACGCAGTATTTT
d_call: TRBD1; j_call: TRBJ2-5; v_call: TRBV5-1; clone_size: NA; cdr3_aa: CASSGTGGRETQYF; cdr3_nt: TGCGCCAGCAGCGGGACAGGGGGCAGAGAGACCCAGTACTTC
d_call: TRBD1; j_call: TRBJ1-1; v_call: TRBV28; clone_size: NA; cdr3_aa: CASRPTGRTEAFF; cdr3_nt: TGTGCCAGCAGGCCGACAGGGCGCACTGAAGCTTTCTTT
d_call: NA; j_call: TRBJ2-7; v_call: TRBV10-2; clone_size: NA; cdr3_aa: CASSMTAVGYEQYF; cdr3_nt: TGCGCCAGCAGTATGACTGCCGTAGGCTACGAGCAGTACTTC
d_call: TRBD2; j_call: TRBJ2-3; v_call: TRBV14; clone_size: NA; cdr3_aa: CASSQEGTRTDTQYF; cdr3_nt: TGTGCCAGCAGCCAAGAAGGGACTAGGACAGATACGCAGTATTTT
d_call: NA; j_call: TRBJ2-7; v_call: TRBV5-4; clone_size: few; cdr3_aa: CASSQGSYEQYF; cdr3_nt: TGTGCCAGCAGCCAGGGGTCCTACGAGCAGTACTTC
d_call: NA; j_call: TRBJ1-2; v_call: TRBV7-2; clone_size: NA; cdr3_aa: CASSLVQDVNGYTF; cdr3_nt: TGTGCCAGCAGCTTAGTTCAGGATGTGAATGGCTACACCTTC
d_call: NA; j_call: TRBJ2-5; v_call: TRBV29-1; clone_size: NA; cdr3_aa: CSVGLRAQETQYF; cdr3_nt: TGCAGCGTTGGTTTGAGGGCTCAAGAGACCCAGTACTTC
d_call: TRBD2; j_call: TRBJ2-5; v_call: TRBV19; clone_size: NA; cdr3_aa: CASSGEAGLQETQYF; cdr3_nt: TGTGCCAGTAGTGGTGAAGCGGGACTCCAAGAGACCCAGTACTTC
d_call: NA; j_call: TRBJ1-6; v_call: TRBV2; clone_size: once; cdr3_aa: CASSLEGSYNSPLHF; cdr3_nt: TGTGCCAGCAGTTTGGAGGGATCCTATAATTCACCCCTCCACTTT
d_call: TRBD1; j_call: TRBJ1-2; v_call: TRBV7-9; clone_size: NA; cdr3_aa: CASSRGQGDYGYTF; cdr3_nt: TGTGCCAGCAGCAGAGGACAGGGGGACTATGGCTACACCTTC
d_call: TRBD1; j_call: TRBJ2-7; v_call: TRBV14; clone_size: NA; cdr3_aa: CASQPLKYRTGGSYEQYF; cdr3_nt: TGTGCCAGTCAACCGCTGAAGTATCGGACAGGGGGCTCCTACGAGCAGTACTTC
d_call: NA; j_call: TRBJ1-1; v_call: TRBV30; clone_size: NA; cdr3_aa: CAWSASSTEAFF; cdr3_nt: TGTGCCTGGAGTGCCTCCAGCACTGAAGCTTTCTTT
d_call: TRBD2; j_call: TRBJ2-3; v_call: TRBV7-6; clone_size: NA; cdr3_aa: CASSSSYSGGATDTQYF; cdr3_nt: TGTGCCAGCAGCTCCTCGTATAGCGGGGGGGCCACAGATACGCAGTATTTT
d_call: TRBD1; j_call: TRBJ2-1; v_call: TRBV5-4; clone_size: NA; cdr3_aa: CASSSNRGQNEQFF; cdr3_nt: TGTGCCAGCAGCTCAAACAGGGGTCAGAATGAGCAGTTCTTC
d_call: NA; j_call: TRBJ1-4; v_call: TRBV30; clone_size: NA; cdr3_aa: CAWSASNEKLFF; cdr3_nt: TGTGCCTGGAGTGCGTCTAATGAAAAACTGTTTTTT
d_call: NA; j_call: TRBJ1-3; v_call: TRBV5-1; clone_size: few; cdr3_aa: CASSLGREDTIYF; cdr3_nt: TGCGCCAGCAGCTTGGGCCGGGAAGACACCATATATTTT
d_call: NA; j_call: TRBJ2-6; v_call: TRBV2; clone_size: NA; cdr3_aa: CASSVHPTGGANVLTF; cdr3_nt: TGTGCCAGCAGTGTACACCCGACTGGAGGGGCCAACGTCCTGACTTTC
d_call: TRBD2; j_call: TRBJ2-5; v_call: TRBV29-1; clone_size: NA; cdr3_aa: CSVTGTSGSLETQYF; cdr3_nt: TGCAGCGTCACAGGGACTAGCGGGAGTCTGGAGACCCAGTACTTC
d_call: NA; j_call: TRBJ2-7; v_call: TRBV10-2; clone_size: NA; cdr3_aa: CASSDTSLGFYEQYF; cdr3_nt: TGCGCCAGCAGTGACACTAGCCTTGGTTTCTACGAGCAGTACTTC
d_call: TRBD2; j_call: TRBJ2-3; v_call: TRBV5-1; clone_size: NA; cdr3_aa: CASSLLAGAGDTQYF; cdr3_nt: TGCGCCAGCAGCTTATTAGCGGGGGCCGGAGATACGCAGTATTTT